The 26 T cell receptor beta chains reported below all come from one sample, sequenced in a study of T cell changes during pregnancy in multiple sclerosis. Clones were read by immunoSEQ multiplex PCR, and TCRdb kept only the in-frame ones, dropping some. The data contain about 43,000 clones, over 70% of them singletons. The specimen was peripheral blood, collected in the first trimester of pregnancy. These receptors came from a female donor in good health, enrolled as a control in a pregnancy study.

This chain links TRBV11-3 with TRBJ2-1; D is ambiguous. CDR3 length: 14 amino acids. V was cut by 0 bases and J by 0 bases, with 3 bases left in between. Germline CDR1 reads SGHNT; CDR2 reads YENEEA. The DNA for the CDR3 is TGTGCCAGCAGCTTAGATAGCTCCTACAATGAGCAGTTCTTC. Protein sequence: CASSLDSSYNEQFF.

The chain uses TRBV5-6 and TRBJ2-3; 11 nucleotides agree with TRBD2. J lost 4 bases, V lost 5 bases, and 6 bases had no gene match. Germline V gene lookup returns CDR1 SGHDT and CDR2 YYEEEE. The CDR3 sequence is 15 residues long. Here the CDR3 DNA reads TGTGCCAGCAGTATTAGCGGGAGGGCCGCAGATACGCAGTATTTT. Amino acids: CASSISGRAADTQYF.

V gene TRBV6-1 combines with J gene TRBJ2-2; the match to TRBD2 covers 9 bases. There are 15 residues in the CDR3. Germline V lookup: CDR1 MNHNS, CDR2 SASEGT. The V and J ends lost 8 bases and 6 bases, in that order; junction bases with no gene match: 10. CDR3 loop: CASLISGGTAGELFF. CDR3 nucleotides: TGTGCCAGCCTGATTAGCGGGGGTACCGCCGGGGAGCTGTTTTTT.

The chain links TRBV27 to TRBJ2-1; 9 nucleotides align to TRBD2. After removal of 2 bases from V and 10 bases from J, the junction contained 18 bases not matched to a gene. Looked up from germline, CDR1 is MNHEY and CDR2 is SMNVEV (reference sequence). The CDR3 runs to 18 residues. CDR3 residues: CASSLVFRASGATGEQFF. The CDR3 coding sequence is TGTGCCAGCAGTTTAGTTTTTAGGGCTAGCGGGGCGACGGGGGAGCAGTTCTTC.

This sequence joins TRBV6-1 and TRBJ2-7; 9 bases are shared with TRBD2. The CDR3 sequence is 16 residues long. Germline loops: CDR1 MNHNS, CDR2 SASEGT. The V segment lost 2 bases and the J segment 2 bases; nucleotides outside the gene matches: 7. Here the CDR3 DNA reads TGTGCCAGCAGTGAAATCAGGCGGGGGGGTCCCTACGAGCAGTACTTC. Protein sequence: CASSEIRRGGPYEQYF.

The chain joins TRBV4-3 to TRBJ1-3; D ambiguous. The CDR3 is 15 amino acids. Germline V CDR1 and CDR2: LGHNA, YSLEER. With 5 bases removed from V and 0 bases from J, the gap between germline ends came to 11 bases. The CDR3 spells CASSDKDRSGNTIYF. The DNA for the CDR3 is TGCGCCAGCAGCGACAAAGACCGCTCTGGAAACACCATATATTTT.

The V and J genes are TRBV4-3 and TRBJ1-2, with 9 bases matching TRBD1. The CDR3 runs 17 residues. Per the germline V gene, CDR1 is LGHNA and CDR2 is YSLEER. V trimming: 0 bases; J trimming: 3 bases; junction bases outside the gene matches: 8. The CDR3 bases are TGCGCCAGCAGCCAAGAGGGACAGGGTGGTATGGACTATGGCTACACCTTC. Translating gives CASSQEGQGGMDYGYTF.

The CDR3 protein is CASSSPLGQGSRADTQYF. The DNA for the CDR3 is TGTGCCAGCAGCTCCCCCCTGGGACAGGGTTCTCGTGCAGATACGCAGTATTTT. The rearrangement uses TRBV7-9 and TRBJ2-3, with 9 bases fitting TRBD1. The germline gives CDR1 SEHNR, CDR2 FQNEAQ (reference sequence). The CDR3 contains 18 residues. V shed 4 bases, J shed 4 bases, and the junction held 15 bases outside the gene matches.

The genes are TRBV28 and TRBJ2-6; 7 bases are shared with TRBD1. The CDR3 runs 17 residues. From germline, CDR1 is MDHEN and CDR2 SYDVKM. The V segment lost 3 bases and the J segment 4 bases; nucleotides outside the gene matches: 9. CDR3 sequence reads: CASSFPTGVGGANVLTF. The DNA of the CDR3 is TGTGCCAGCAGTTTCCCTACAGGGGTGGGGGGGGCCAACGTCCTGACTTTC.

The CDR3: CASSLKGSGRYNEQFF. The CDR3, as DNA: TGTGCCAGCAGTCTCAAAGGTAGCGGGAGGTACAATGAGCAGTTCTTC. This chain joins TRBV28 and TRBJ2-1, with 10 bases that match TRBD2. The CDR3 is 16 residues long. Trimming at V came to 5 bases and at J to 4 bases, leaving 8 bases not matched to a gene. Looked up from germline, CDR1 is MDHEN and CDR2 is SYDVKM.

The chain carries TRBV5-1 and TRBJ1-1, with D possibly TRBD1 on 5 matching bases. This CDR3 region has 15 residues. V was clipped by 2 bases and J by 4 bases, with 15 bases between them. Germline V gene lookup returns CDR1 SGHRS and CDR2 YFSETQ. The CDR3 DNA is TGCGCCAGCAGCTTCAGATGGGGCAAGAGCACTGAAGCTTTCTTT. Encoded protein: CASSFRWGKSTEAFF.

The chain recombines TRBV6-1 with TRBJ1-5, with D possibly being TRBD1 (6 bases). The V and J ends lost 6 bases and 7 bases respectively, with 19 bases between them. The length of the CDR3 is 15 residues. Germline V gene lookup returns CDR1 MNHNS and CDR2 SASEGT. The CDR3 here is CASSFKAGAGQPQHF. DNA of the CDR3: TGTGCCAGCAGCTTCAAGGCAGGGGCCGGGCAGCCCCAGCATTTT.

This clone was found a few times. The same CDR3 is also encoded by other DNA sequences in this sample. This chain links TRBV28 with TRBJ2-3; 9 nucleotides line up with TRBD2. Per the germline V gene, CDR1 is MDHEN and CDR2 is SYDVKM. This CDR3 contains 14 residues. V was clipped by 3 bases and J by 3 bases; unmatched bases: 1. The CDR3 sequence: CASSFLAGTDTQYF. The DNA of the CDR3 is TGTGCCAGCAGTTTCCTAGCGGGGACAGATACGCAGTATTTT.

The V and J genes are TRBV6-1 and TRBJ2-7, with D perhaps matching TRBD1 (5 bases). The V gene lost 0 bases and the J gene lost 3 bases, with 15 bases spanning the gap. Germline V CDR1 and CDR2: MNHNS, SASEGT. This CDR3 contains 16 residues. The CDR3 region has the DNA TGTGCCAGCAGTGAAGCTCCTCCAGGGTGGGTCTACGAGCAGTACTTC. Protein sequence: CASSEAPPGWVYEQYF.

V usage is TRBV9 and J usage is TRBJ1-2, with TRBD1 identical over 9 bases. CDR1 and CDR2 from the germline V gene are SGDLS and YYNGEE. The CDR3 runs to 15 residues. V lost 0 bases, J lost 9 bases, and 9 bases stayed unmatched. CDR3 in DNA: TGTGCCAGCAGCGTAGAGGGACAGGGAATGAGGAGCTACACCTTC. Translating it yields CASSVEGQGMRSYTF.

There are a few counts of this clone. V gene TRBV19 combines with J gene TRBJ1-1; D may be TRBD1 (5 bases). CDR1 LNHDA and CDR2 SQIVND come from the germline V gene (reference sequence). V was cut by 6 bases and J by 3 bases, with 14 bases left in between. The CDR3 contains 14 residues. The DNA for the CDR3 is TGTGCCAGTAGAGGGGCCACCTATTACACTGAAGCTTTCTTT. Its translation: CASRGATYYTEAFF. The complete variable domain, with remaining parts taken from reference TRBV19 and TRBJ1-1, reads DGGITQSPKYLFRKEGQNVTLSCEQNLNHDAMYWYRQDPGQGLRLIYYSQIVNDFQKGDIAEGYSVSREKKESFPLTVTSAQKNPTAFYLCASRGATYYTEAFFGQGTRLTVV.

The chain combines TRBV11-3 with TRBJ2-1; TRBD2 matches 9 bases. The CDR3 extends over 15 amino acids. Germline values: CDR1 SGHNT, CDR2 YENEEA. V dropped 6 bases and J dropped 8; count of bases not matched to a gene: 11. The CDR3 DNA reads TGTGCCAGCAGTTCAGGCGGCGGGGGGGCGTATGAGCAGTTCTTC. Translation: CASSSGGGGAYEQFF.

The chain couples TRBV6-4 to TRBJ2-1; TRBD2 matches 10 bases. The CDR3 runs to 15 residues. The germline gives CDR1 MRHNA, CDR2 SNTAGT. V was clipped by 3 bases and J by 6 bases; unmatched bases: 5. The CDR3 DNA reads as TGTGCCAGCAGTGAAAGGACTAGCGGAGGCAATGAGCAGTTCTTC. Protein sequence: CASSERTSGGNEQFF.

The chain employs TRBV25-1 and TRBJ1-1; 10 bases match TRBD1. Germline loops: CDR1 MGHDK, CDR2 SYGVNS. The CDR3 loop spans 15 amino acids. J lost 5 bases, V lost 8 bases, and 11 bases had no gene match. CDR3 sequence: CASGHDRGLGTEAFF. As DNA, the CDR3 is TGTGCCAGCGGACACGACAGGGGGCTAGGGACTGAAGCTTTCTTT.

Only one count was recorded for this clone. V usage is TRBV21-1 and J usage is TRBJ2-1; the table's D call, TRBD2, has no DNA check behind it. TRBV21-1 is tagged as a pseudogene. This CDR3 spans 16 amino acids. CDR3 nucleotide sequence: TGTGCCAGCAGCTTGAAGCGGATAGCACCTTACAATGAGCAGTTCTTC. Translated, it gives CASSLKRIAPYNEQFF.

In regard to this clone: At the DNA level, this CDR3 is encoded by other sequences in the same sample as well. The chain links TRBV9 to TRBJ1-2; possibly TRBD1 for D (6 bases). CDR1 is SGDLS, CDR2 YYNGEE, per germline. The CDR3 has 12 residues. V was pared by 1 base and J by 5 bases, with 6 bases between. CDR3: CASSVRGYGYTF. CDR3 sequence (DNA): TGTGCCAGCAGCGTAAGGGGGTATGGCTACACCTTC.

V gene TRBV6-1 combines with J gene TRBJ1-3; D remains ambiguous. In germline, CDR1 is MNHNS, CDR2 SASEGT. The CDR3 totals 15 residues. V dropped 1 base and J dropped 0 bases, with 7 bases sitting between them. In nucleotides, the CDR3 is TGTGCCAGCAGTGAAGAGTCAGGCTCTGGAAACACCATATATTTT. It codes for CASSEESGSGNTIYF.

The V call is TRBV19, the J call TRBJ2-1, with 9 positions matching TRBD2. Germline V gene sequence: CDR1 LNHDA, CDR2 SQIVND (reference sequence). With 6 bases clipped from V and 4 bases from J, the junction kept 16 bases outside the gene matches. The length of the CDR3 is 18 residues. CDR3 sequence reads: CASRERFKRGAAYNEQFF. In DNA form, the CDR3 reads TGTGCCAGTAGGGAAAGATTTAAGCGGGGGGCCGCATACAATGAGCAGTTCTTC.

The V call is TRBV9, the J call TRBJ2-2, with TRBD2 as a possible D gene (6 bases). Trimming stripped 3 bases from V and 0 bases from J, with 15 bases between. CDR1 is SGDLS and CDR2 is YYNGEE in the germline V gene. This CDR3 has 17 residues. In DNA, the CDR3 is TGTGCCAGCAGCGGAAGGGAGGACGGATCGAACACCGGGGAGCTGTTTTTT. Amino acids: CASSGREDGSNTGELFF.

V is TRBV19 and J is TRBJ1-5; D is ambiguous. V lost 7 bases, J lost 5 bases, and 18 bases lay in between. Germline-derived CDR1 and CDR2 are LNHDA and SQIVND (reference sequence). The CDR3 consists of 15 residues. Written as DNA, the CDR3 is TGTGCCAGTACCGCCCAGGCGGGGTTCCATCAGCCCCAGCATTTT. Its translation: CASTAQAGFHQPQHF.

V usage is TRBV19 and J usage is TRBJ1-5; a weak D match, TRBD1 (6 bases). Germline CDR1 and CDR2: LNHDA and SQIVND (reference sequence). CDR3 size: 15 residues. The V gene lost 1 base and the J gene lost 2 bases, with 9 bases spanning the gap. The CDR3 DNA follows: TGTGCCAGTAGTATAGGTCCAGGGGGCAATCAGCCCCAGCATTTT. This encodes CASSIGPGGNQPQHF.